One and the same sample provided the 13 T cell receptor beta chains below, sequenced in a study of CXCR3-negative and CXCR3-positive naive CD8 T cells. Broader study findings: TRB CDR3s were more hydrophobic in CXCR3-positive than in CXCR3-negative naive cells.

Libraries of TRB cDNA were made by 5' RACE and carried UMIs. TCRdb reanalyzed the 5' RACE reads, giving one entry per CDR3 protein sequence and no DNA. The sample table includes some 150,000 distinct CDR3 sequences. These receptors' targets are unknown. Source material: naive CXCR3+ CD8+ T cells from blood. Subset: CD45RO-CCR7+CD27+CD95- naive CD8+ T cells expressing CXCR3 (TNR3+). The receptors were sampled from a human donor in good health. Some clones in this sample may be carry-over from other donors' samples.

The chain links TRBV7-6 to TRBJ2-1; no DNA is available, so the TRBD1 call from TCRdb remains unchecked. CDR3 length equals 15 residues. CDR1 SGHVS and CDR2 FNYEAQ come from the germline V gene. Here the CDR3 reads CASSSPGQAVNEQFF.

This sequence joins TRBV7-9 and TRBJ2-1; TCRdb indicates TRBD2, and absent DNA this call remains unverified. The germline V gene encodes CDR1 SEHNR and CDR2 FQNEAQ (reference sequence). This CDR3 spans 13 amino acids. Here the CDR3 reads CASSTSSGQEQFF.

The V and J genes are TRBV28 and TRBJ2-2; TCRdb's D call of TRBD1 is untestable without DNA. The CDR3 consists of 15 residues. Germline V CDR1 and CDR2: MDHEN, SYDVKM. The CDR3 spells CASSFYRSFGGELFF.

V and J are TRBV28 and TRBJ2-1; TCRdb gives TRBD2 as the D gene, but with no DNA this cannot be confirmed. The CDR3 is 15 amino acids. From germline, CDR1 is MDHEN and CDR2 SYDVKM. CDR3 sequence reads: CASSFLAGVGNEQFF.

The chain recombines TRBV7-8 with TRBJ2-1; the TRBD1 assignment by TCRdb is unverifiable without DNA. The CDR3 is made up of 14 amino acids. CDR1 is SGHVS, CDR2 FQNEAQ, per germline. The CDR3 reads CASDRDRGYNEQFF.

The chain carries TRBV7-3 and TRBJ2-3; TCRdb's D call of TRBD2 is untestable without DNA. CDR3 length: 15 residues. The germline V gene has CDR1 SGHTA and CDR2 FQGTGA. This CDR3 is CASSSGTSGSDTQYF. Complete variable domain (other parts from reference TRBV7-3 and TRBJ2-3): GAGVSQTPSNKVTEKGKYVELRCDPISGHTALYWYRQSLGQGPEFLIYFQGTGAADDSGLPNDRFFAVRPEGSVSTLKIQRTERGDSAVYLCASSSGTSGSDTQYFGPGTRLTVL.

CDR3 region: CSARGHNTNEQFF. J is TRBJ2-1 and V is TRBV20-1; absent DNA, TCRdb's TRBD2 call cannot be checked. This CDR3 is built from 13 residues. Per germline, CDR1 DFQATT and CDR2 SNEGSKA (reference sequence).

The chain uses TRBV5-5 and TRBJ2-7; TCRdb lists TRBD2, though no DNA is available to test this call. The CDR3 spans 15 residues. The germline V gene has CDR1 SGHKS and CDR2 YYEKEE (reference sequence). The CDR3 protein is CASSLVLADTYEQYF. The full variable domain, with the rest looked up from reference TRBV5-5 and TRBJ2-7, is DAGVTQSPTHLIKTRGQQVTLRCSPISGHKSVSWYQQVLGQGPQFIFQYYEKEERGRGNFPDRFSARQFPNYSSELNVNALLLGDSALYLCASSLVLADTYEQYFGPGTRLTVT.

The V gene is TRBV29-1, the J gene TRBJ2-1; there is no DNA to check the TCRdb D call of TRBD1. This CDR3 comprises 11 residues. Germline V gives CDR1 SQVTM, CDR2 ANQGSEA. The CDR3 sequence is CSVGTLNEQFF.

This sequence joins TRBV25-1 and TRBJ1-5. The CDR3 sequence is 17 residues long. The V gene's germline CDR1 is MGHDK and CDR2 SYGVNS. Here the CDR3 reads CASSGSGPSFSNQPQHF.

The V gene is TRBV18, the J gene TRBJ2-1; TCRdb's D call of TRBD2 is untestable without DNA. The V gene's germline CDR1 is KGHSH and CDR2 LQKENI. This CDR3 region has 15 residues. The CDR3 sequence: CASSPTISGSFEQFF.

The V call is TRBV7-9, the J call TRBJ2-1. The CDR3 totals 12 residues. CDR1 is SEHNR, CDR2 FQNEAQ, per germline (reference sequence). CDR3 residues: CASSGGPNEQFF.

The genes are TRBV7-8 and TRBJ2-7; TCRdb calls TRBD1, which cannot be checked without DNA. This CDR3 has 15 amino acids. The V gene's germline CDR1 is SGHVS and CDR2 FQNEAQ. The CDR3 loop is CASSLPRGTTYEQYF.